These T cell receptor beta chains were read from a single sample in a study of cytotoxic CD8 clonotypes in ibrutinib-treated CLL. Assay: immunoSEQ multiplex PCR; the TCRdb copy retains only in-frame clones and omits some. This table has 110,000 to 150,000 clones, 76% appearing once. Sample: PBMCs, taken after 24 months of ibrutinib treatment. These receptor sequences come from a human donor with chronic lymphocytic leukemia. Each CDR3 is given with its conserved first and last residue. The D gene is left open where the match is weak. Not every row has a clone size; where given, it reads once, few, many or a size class.

d_call: TRBD2; clone_size: NA; j_call: TRBJ2-7; v_call: TRBV7-3; cdr3_nt: TGTGCCAGCAGCTTATGGCTAGCGGGTGGCTACGAGCAGTACTTC; cdr3_aa: CASSLWLAGGYEQYF
d_call: NA; clone_size: NA; j_call: TRBJ2-3; v_call: TRBV19; cdr3_nt: TGTGCCAGTTCGTCGTCAGATACGCAGTATTTT; cdr3_aa: CASSSSDTQYF
d_call: NA; clone_size: NA; j_call: TRBJ1-1; v_call: TRBV4-3; cdr3_nt: TGCGCCAGCAGCCAAGATGGGCCTCAGGGGAAGAACACTGAAGCTTTCTTT; cdr3_aa: CASSQDGPQGKNTEAFF
d_call: NA; clone_size: few; j_call: TRBJ1-4; v_call: TRBV6-6; cdr3_nt: TGTGCCAGCACTAGAGGGGGAGCGACTAATGAAAAACTGTTTTTT; cdr3_aa: CASTRGGATNEKLFF
d_call: NA; clone_size: NA; j_call: TRBJ2-3; v_call: TRBV5-1; cdr3_nt: TGCGCCAGCAGCTTGTCTAGCTCGACAGATACGCAGTATTTT; cdr3_aa: CASSLSSSTDTQYF
d_call: NA; clone_size: NA; j_call: TRBJ1-2; v_call: TRBV5-1; cdr3_nt: TGCGCCAGCAGCCCAGACAGGATGGAGCATGGCTACACCTTC; cdr3_aa: CASSPDRMEHGYTF
d_call: NA; clone_size: NA; j_call: TRBJ1-1; v_call: TRBV7-2; cdr3_nt: TGTGCCAGCAGCTTGGGACAGAACACTGAAGCTTTCTTT; cdr3_aa: CASSLGQNTEAFF
d_call: NA; clone_size: NA; j_call: TRBJ1-2; v_call: TRBV27; cdr3_nt: TGTGCCAGCAGTTTGGGCAGGAATCCTGGGGTCTATGGCTACACCTTC; cdr3_aa: CASSLGRNPGVYGYTF
d_call: NA; clone_size: NA; j_call: TRBJ1-5; v_call: TRBV19; cdr3_nt: TGTGCCAGTAGTTGGGGTAGTCAGCCCCAGCATTTT; cdr3_aa: CASSWGSQPQHF
d_call: NA; clone_size: NA; j_call: TRBJ2-3; v_call: TRBV4-3; cdr3_nt: TGCGCCAGCAGCCAAGTCGTCGGACAGCTCCCTACAGATACGCAGTATTTT; cdr3_aa: CASSQVVGQLPTDTQYF
d_call: NA; clone_size: NA; j_call: TRBJ1-2; v_call: TRBV30; cdr3_nt: TGTGCCTGGAGTGTAGGCGGGGCGGGCTACACCTTC; cdr3_aa: CAWSVGGAGYTF
d_call: NA; clone_size: NA; j_call: TRBJ1-6; v_call: TRBV28; cdr3_nt: TGTGCCAGCAGCCGGGGGGGCGCAGGGGCACCCCTCCACTTT; cdr3_aa: CASSRGGAGAPLHF
d_call: NA; clone_size: NA; j_call: TRBJ1-4; v_call: TRBV18; cdr3_nt: TGTGCCAGCTCACCAGAAGGGGAAAAACTGTTTTTT; cdr3_aa: CASSPEGEKLFF
d_call: NA; clone_size: NA; j_call: TRBJ1-6; v_call: TRBV19; cdr3_nt: TGTGCCAGTAGTATCCAGGGATCCGAATATAATTCACCCCTCCACTTT; cdr3_aa: CASSIQGSEYNSPLHF
d_call: NA; clone_size: once; j_call: TRBJ2-2; v_call: TRBV5-5; cdr3_nt: TGTGCCAGCACCCCCGGGACCGTTACCGGGGAGCTGTTTTTT; cdr3_aa: CASTPGTVTGELFF
d_call: NA; clone_size: NA; j_call: TRBJ2-7; v_call: TRBV18; cdr3_nt: TGTGCCAGCTCTCCGGGACCCTACGAGCAGTACTTC; cdr3_aa: CASSPGPYEQYF
d_call: NA; clone_size: NA; j_call: TRBJ2-7; v_call: TRBV27; cdr3_nt: TGTGCCAGCGGAATACAGGGTGGGCTCCCATACGAGCAGTACTTC; cdr3_aa: CASGIQGGLPYEQYF
d_call: TRBD2; clone_size: few; j_call: TRBJ2-3; v_call: TRBV2; cdr3_nt: TGTGCCAGCACCTTGACTAGCAGGGGCACAGATACGCAGTATTTT; cdr3_aa: CASTLTSRGTDTQYF
d_call: NA; clone_size: NA; j_call: TRBJ1-6; v_call: TRBV7-9; cdr3_nt: TGTGCCAGCAGCTTAGGTGGGGTGGATAATTCACCCCTCCACTTT; cdr3_aa: CASSLGGVDNSPLHF
d_call: NA; clone_size: NA; j_call: TRBJ1-6; v_call: TRBV9; cdr3_nt: TGTGCCAGCAGCGTAGGATCGGCAGGGGATAATTCACCCCTCCACTTT; cdr3_aa: CASSVGSAGDNSPLHF
d_call: TRBD2; clone_size: once; j_call: TRBJ2-1; v_call: TRBV29-1; cdr3_nt: TGCAGCGTTGAGGGACTAGCGGGGGGTTTGGATGAGCAGTTCTTC; cdr3_aa: CSVEGLAGGLDEQFF
d_call: NA; clone_size: NA; j_call: TRBJ1-5; v_call: TRBV7-2; cdr3_nt: TGTGCCAGCAGCTTAGCGGGCGGTCAGCCCCAGCATTTT; cdr3_aa: CASSLAGGQPQHF
d_call: TRBD1; clone_size: NA; j_call: TRBJ1-2; v_call: TRBV28; cdr3_nt: TGTGCCACCAGGAAACCCCAACAGGGGACCTATGGCTACACCTTC; cdr3_aa: CATRKPQQGTYGYTF
d_call: TRBD1; clone_size: NA; j_call: TRBJ2-7; v_call: TRBV11-3; cdr3_nt: TGTGCCAGCAGCGCCGGACAGGGCACCTACGAGCAGTACTTC; cdr3_aa: CASSAGQGTYEQYF
d_call: NA; clone_size: NA; j_call: TRBJ2-1; v_call: TRBV7-8; cdr3_nt: TGTGCCAGCAGCTTAGGGGGGGGCCCCGGGTTCTTC; cdr3_aa: CASSLGGGPGFF
d_call: TRBD2; clone_size: NA; j_call: TRBJ2-7; v_call: TRBV5-6; cdr3_nt: TGTGCCAGCAGCGCGACTAGCGGCTCCTACGAGCAGTACTTC; cdr3_aa: CASSATSGSYEQYF
d_call: NA; clone_size: NA; j_call: TRBJ1-1; v_call: TRBV6-5; cdr3_nt: TGTGCCAGCAGTCCACCGGGGCAGGTAGGCACTGAAGCTTTCTTT; cdr3_aa: CASSPPGQVGTEAFF
d_call: NA; clone_size: NA; j_call: TRBJ1-2; v_call: TRBV6-4; cdr3_nt: TGTGCCAGCAGTGACCCCGGGACGCCCAACTATGGCTACACCTTC; cdr3_aa: CASSDPGTPNYGYTF
d_call: NA; clone_size: NA; j_call: TRBJ2-1; v_call: TRBV7-6; cdr3_nt: TGTGCCAGCAGCTTCGCGGGCCGGTCCTACAATGAGCAGTTCTTC; cdr3_aa: CASSFAGRSYNEQFF
d_call: NA; clone_size: NA; j_call: TRBJ2-7; v_call: TRBV19; cdr3_nt: TGTGCCAGTTTGACAAAGGGCGGCGAGCAGTACTTC; cdr3_aa: CASLTKGGEQYF
d_call: TRBD1; clone_size: NA; j_call: TRBJ1-1; v_call: TRBV4-3; cdr3_nt: TGCGCCAGCAGCCCCCGACAGGGGGGCACTGAAGCTTTCTTT; cdr3_aa: CASSPRQGGTEAFF
d_call: NA; clone_size: NA; j_call: TRBJ1-2; v_call: TRBV6-5; cdr3_nt: TGTGCCAGCAGTAGGGGCGGGGGACCCCCCTATGGCTACACCTTC; cdr3_aa: CASSRGGGPPYGYTF
d_call: TRBD2; clone_size: few; j_call: TRBJ2-7; v_call: TRBV7-3; cdr3_nt: TGTGCCAGCAGCCCGGGACTAGCGGGCGAGCAGTACTTC; cdr3_aa: CASSPGLAGEQYF
d_call: TRBD2; clone_size: few; j_call: TRBJ2-7; v_call: TRBV7-8; cdr3_nt: TGTGCCAGCAGCCCCCCATTGCGGCTAGCGGTGAAGGGCTACGAGCAGTACTTC; cdr3_aa: CASSPPLRLAVKGYEQYF
d_call: NA; clone_size: NA; j_call: TRBJ1-6; v_call: TRBV6-1; cdr3_nt: TGTGCCAGCAGTGCAACGGGTCCACCAAATTCACCCCTCCACTTT; cdr3_aa: CASSATGPPNSPLHF
d_call: TRBD1; clone_size: NA; j_call: TRBJ1-6; v_call: TRBV27; cdr3_nt: TGTGCCAGCAGTTGGGGGACAGCAAATTCACCCCTCCACTTT; cdr3_aa: CASSWGTANSPLHF
d_call: NA; clone_size: NA; j_call: TRBJ1-2; v_call: TRBV28; cdr3_nt: TGTGCCAGCAGTTCCGCCGCGGAAGGGGGTGGAAGCTATGGCTACACCTTC; cdr3_aa: CASSSAAEGGGSYGYTF
d_call: NA; clone_size: NA; j_call: TRBJ2-7; v_call: TRBV21-1; cdr3_nt: TGTGCCAGCCCCACCCCCCCAGCGGACTCCTACGAGCAGTACTTC; cdr3_aa: CASPTPPADSYEQYF
d_call: NA; clone_size: NA; j_call: TRBJ1-3; v_call: TRBV30; cdr3_nt: TGTGCCTGGAGTTGGAGCTCTGGAAACACCATATATTTT; cdr3_aa: CAWSWSSGNTIYF
d_call: TRBD1; clone_size: NA; j_call: TRBJ2-7; v_call: TRBV4-3; cdr3_nt: TGCGCCAGCAGCCAAGCCTTGGGACAGGGGGACGAGCAGTACTTC; cdr3_aa: CASSQALGQGDEQYF
d_call: TRBD1; clone_size: NA; j_call: TRBJ2-3; v_call: TRBV7-9; cdr3_nt: TGTGCCAGCAGTCCCGTACCGGGACAGGGTGGAGATACGCAGTATTTT; cdr3_aa: CASSPVPGQGGDTQYF
d_call: NA; clone_size: few; j_call: TRBJ2-1; v_call: TRBV5-8; cdr3_nt: TGTGCCAGCAGCTTGACCGCATACTCCTACAATGAGCAGTTCTTC; cdr3_aa: CASSLTAYSYNEQFF
d_call: TRBD1; clone_size: NA; j_call: TRBJ1-2; v_call: TRBV19; cdr3_nt: TGTGCCAGTAGTATCGGGGACAGGGGCTACACCTTC; cdr3_aa: CASSIGDRGYTF
d_call: NA; clone_size: NA; j_call: TRBJ2-3; v_call: TRBV14; cdr3_nt: TGTGCCAGCAGCCAAAGCCGAAGGGCCGCCACAGATACGCAGTATTTT; cdr3_aa: CASSQSRRAATDTQYF
d_call: TRBD1; clone_size: few; j_call: TRBJ2-7; v_call: TRBV29-1; cdr3_nt: TGCAGCGCCGGACAGGGTTCCTACGAGCAGTACTTC; cdr3_aa: CSAGQGSYEQYF
d_call: NA; clone_size: NA; j_call: TRBJ1-1; v_call: TRBV4-3; cdr3_nt: TGCGCCAGCAGCCAATCCCCCAGTGGGGGGCCCACTGAAGCTTTCTTT; cdr3_aa: CASSQSPSGGPTEAFF